This is a list of T cell receptor beta chains from one sample in a study of PD-L1 blockade in urothelial cancer. Clones were read by immunoSEQ multiplex PCR, and TCRdb kept only the in-frame ones, dropping some. Among about 50,000 clones, about 88% were seen once, and the ten largest hold about 3.2%. This material consisted of PBMCs, taken around atezolizumab (anti-PD-L1) treatment. Source of these receptors: a man aged 65-85 years with urothelial cancer. The CDR3 runs from the conserved cysteine through the conserved F or W. D genes are given only for firm matches.

V,J,length,D,CDR3,DNA
TRBV9,TRBJ2-5,16,TRBD2,CASSVDPAGGPETQYF,TGTGCCAGCAGCGTAGATCCAGCGGGGGGGCCGGAGACCCAGTACTTC
TRBV6-6,TRBJ2-7,12,.,CASSYSGDEQYF,TGTGCCAGCAGTTACTCAGGGGACGAGCAGTACTTC
TRBV19,TRBJ1-6,14,.,CASSGGHYNSPLHF,TGTGCCAGTAGTGGCGGACATTATAATTCACCCCTCCACTTT
TRBV27,TRBJ2-1,17,TRBD1,CASSSQKTGPLNNEQFF,TGTGCCAGCAGTTCGCAAAAGACAGGGCCCTTGAACAATGAGCAGTTCTTC
TRBV19,TRBJ1-4,15,TRBD1,CASKGTDRANEKLFF,TGTGCCAGTAAGGGAACGGACAGGGCTAATGAAAAACTGTTTTTT
TRBV19,TRBJ1-5,19,TRBD1,CASSNPSSTTGVGNQPQHF,TGTGCCAGTAGCAACCCTTCCTCTACGACAGGGGTGGGCAATCAGCCCCAGCATTTT
TRBV15,TRBJ1-2,18,.,CATSRDPWLGGGVGGYTF,TGTGCCACCAGCAGAGATCCGTGGCTAGGGGGGGGCGTAGGTGGCTACACCTTC
TRBV6-4,TRBJ2-2,15,TRBD1,CASRARQGSTGELFF,TGTGCCAGCAGAGCCCGACAGGGAAGCACCGGGGAGCTGTTTTTT
TRBV18,TRBJ2-5,15,TRBD1,CASSRDRGAEETQYF,TGTGCCAGCTCACGGGACAGGGGTGCCGAAGAGACCCAGTACTTC
TRBV5-1,TRBJ2-4,15,TRBD2,CASSRGLAGVNIQYF,TGCGCCAGCAGCCGGGGACTAGCGGGAGTTAACATTCAGTACTTC
TRBV2,TRBJ1-2,14,TRBD1,CASSGQGAGYGYTF,TGTGCCAGCAGTGGACAGGGGGCTGGCTATGGCTACACCTTC
TRBV5-6,TRBJ2-7,15,TRBD2,CASSASGRPSYEQYF,TGTGCCAGCAGCGCTAGCGGGAGACCGTCCTACGAGCAGTACTTC
TRBV11-3,TRBJ2-7,14,TRBD1,CASSPRQGSYEQYF,TGTGCCAGCAGCCCTCGACAGGGATCCTACGAGCAGTACTTC
TRBV6-5,TRBJ1-2,11,.,CASSQGSGYTF,TGTGCCAGCAGCCAGGGGAGTGGCTACACCTTC
TRBV7-9,TRBJ2-3,14,.,CASSLERSTDTQYF,TGTGCCAGCAGCTTAGAGCGTAGCACAGATACGCAGTATTTT
TRBV4-3,TRBJ2-1,17,.,CASSQDRGLGGYNEQFF,TGCGCCAGCAGCCAAGATCGAGGGCTAGGAGGCTACAATGAGCAGTTCTTC